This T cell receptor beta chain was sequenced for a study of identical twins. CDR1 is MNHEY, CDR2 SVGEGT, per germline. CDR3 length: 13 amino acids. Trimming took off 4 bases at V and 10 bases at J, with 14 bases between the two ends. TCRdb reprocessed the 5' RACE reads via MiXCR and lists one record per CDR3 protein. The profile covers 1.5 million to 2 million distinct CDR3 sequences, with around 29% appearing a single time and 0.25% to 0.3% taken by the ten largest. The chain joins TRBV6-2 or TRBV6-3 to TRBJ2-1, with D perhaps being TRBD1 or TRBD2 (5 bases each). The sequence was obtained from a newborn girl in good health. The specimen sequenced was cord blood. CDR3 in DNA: TGTGCCAGCAGTTCCGGGACCTCCCCCGAGCAGTTCTTC. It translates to CASSSGTSPEQFF.